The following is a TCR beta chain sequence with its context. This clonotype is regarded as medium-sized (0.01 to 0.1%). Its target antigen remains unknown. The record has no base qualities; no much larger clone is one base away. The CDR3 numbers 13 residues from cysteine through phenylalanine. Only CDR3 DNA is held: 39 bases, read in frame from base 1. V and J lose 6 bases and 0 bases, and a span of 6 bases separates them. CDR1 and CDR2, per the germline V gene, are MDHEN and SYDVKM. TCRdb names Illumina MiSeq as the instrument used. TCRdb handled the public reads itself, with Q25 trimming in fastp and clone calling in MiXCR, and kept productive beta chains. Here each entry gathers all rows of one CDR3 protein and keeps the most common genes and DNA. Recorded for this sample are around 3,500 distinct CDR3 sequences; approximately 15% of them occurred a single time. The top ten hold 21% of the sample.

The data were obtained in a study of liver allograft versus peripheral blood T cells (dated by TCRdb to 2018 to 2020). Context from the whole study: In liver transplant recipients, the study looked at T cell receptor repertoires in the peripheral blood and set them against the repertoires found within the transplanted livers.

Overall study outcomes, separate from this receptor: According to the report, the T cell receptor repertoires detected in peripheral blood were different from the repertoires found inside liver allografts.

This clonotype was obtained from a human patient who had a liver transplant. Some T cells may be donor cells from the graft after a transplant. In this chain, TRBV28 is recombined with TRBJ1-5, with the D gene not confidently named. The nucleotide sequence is TGTGCCAGCAGCCTTTATAGCAATCAGCCCCAGCATTTT. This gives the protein CASSLYSNQPQHF.